One sample yielded the 13 T cell receptor beta chains listed below, sequenced in a study of cytomegalovirus exposure and HLA in healthy donors. The PCR had 60 Vbeta and 13 Jbeta primers. Repertoires were generated with immunoSEQ multiplex PCR, while TCRdb's copy carries only in-frame clones and drops some. The profile covers more than 100,000 clones, with roughly 69% appearing a single time and roughly 8.2% taken by the ten largest. The specimen sequenced was PBMCs. These receptors all stem from a woman aged 40 to 50 in good health and CMV-seropositive.

The chain employs TRBV6-1 and TRBJ2-3, with D perhaps matching TRBD2 (7 bases). This CDR3 has 16 amino acids. V was shortened by 0 bases and J by 5 bases, with 15 bases between the two germline ends. Per germline, CDR1 MNHNS and CDR2 SASEGT. CDR3 sequence (DNA): TGTGCCAGCAGTGAAGCGCGAGGGGGGGCCATAGATACGCAGTATTTT. It translates to CASSEARGGAIDTQYF.

V gene TRBV29-1 combines with J gene TRBJ2-5; maybe TRBD1 (6 bases). Germline-derived CDR1 and CDR2 are SQVTM and ANQGSEA. The length of the CDR3 is 13 residues. V lost 3 bases to trimming and J lost 3 bases, with 11 bases between them. CDR3 DNA sequence: TGCAGCGTTGACCACTACAGGGAAGAGACCCAGTACTTC. Its translation is CSVDHYREETQYF.

This clone was observed once. The rearrangement uses TRBV6-1 and TRBJ1-3; 10 nucleotides match TRBD1. There are 15 residues in the CDR3. Trimming removed 4 bases from V and 8 bases from J; junction bases left unmatched: 8. The germline V gene encodes CDR1 MNHNS and CDR2 SASEGT. CDR3 residues: CASSVGQGQWDTIYF. CDR3 sequence (DNA): TGTGCCAGCAGTGTGGGACAGGGGCAGTGGGACACCATATATTTT.

Only one count was recorded for this clone. This CDR3 is CASNYAGGPETQYF. The CDR3 DNA reads as TGTGCCAGCAACTATGCGGGGGGGCCAGAGACCCAGTACTTC. The J gene is TRBJ2-5, the V gene TRBV2; 9 nucleotides match TRBD2. This CDR3 contains 14 residues. With V trimmed by 7 bases and J by 4 bases, 7 bases remained unmatched. Germline V CDR1 and CDR2: SNHLY, FYNNEI.

The V gene is TRBV4-1, the J gene TRBJ2-7; 9 bases align to TRBD1. Per the germline V gene, CDR1 is MGHRA and CDR2 is YSYEKL. CDR3 length: 16 residues. V was pared by 2 bases and J by 3 bases, with 8 bases of the junction left unmatched. CDR3 residues: CASSQIGTGFLYEQYF. DNA for the CDR3: TGCGCCAGCAGCCAAATAGGGACAGGGTTTCTCTACGAGCAGTACTTC.

The chain employs TRBV11-2 and TRBJ2-7, with D possibly TRBD2 on 6 matching bases. V gave up 5 bases and J gave up 3 bases, with 14 bases separating them. Germline V gives CDR1 SGHAT, CDR2 FQNNGV. This CDR3 is 14 amino acids long. In DNA form, the CDR3 reads TGTGCCAGCAGCCCCACGACCGGGGGCTACGAGCAGTACTTC. Translated: CASSPTTGGYEQYF. Based on the CDR3 plus reference TRBV11-2 and TRBJ2-7, the full variable domain is EAGVAQSPRYKIIEKRQSVAFWCNPISGHATLYWYQQILGQGPKLLIQFQNNGVVDDSQLPKDRFSAERLKGVDSTLKIQPAKLEDSAVYLCASSPTTGGYEQYFGPGTRLTVT.

A few counts support this clone. The chain has TRBV7-9 and TRBJ2-4; 8 bases agree with TRBD1. Germline lookup yields CDR1 SEHNR and CDR2 FQNEAQ (reference sequence). The CDR3 is made up of 14 amino acids. Trimming cost V 3 bases and J 6 bases; bases outside gene matches: 4. CDR3 bases: TGTGCCAGCAGCTTCGGAGACAGGGGAAACATTCAGTACTTC. The encoded protein is CASSFGDRGNIQYF.

The chain combines TRBV18 with TRBJ1-1; no reliable D call. The germline V gene encodes CDR1 KGHSH and CDR2 LQKENI. Trimming removed 4 bases from V and 4 bases from J, with 10 bases in between. There are 13 residues in the CDR3. The DNA for the CDR3 is TGTGCCAGCTCACAGGAGAGTTTCACTGAAGCTTTCTTT. Protein: CASSQESFTEAFF.

The chain links TRBV7-3 to TRBJ1-1; tentatively, D is TRBD1 (5 bases). The V gene lost 5 bases and the J gene lost 11 bases, with 18 bases spanning the gap. The CDR3 loop spans 13 amino acids. Germline V gene data show CDR1 as SGHTA and CDR2 as FQGTGA. Here the CDR3 reads CASSPEGRGGAFF. The CDR3 region has the DNA TGTGCCAGCAGCCCGGAGGGACGGGGAGGCGCTTTCTTT.

The V and J genes are TRBV13 and TRBJ2-7, with D possibly TRBD1 on 5 matching bases. In germline, CDR1 is PRHDT, CDR2 FYEKMQ (reference sequence). V dropped 0 bases and J dropped 4 bases, with 10 bases sitting between them. The CDR3 length is 14 residues. The CDR3 here is CASSLGIAGYEQYF. CDR3 DNA sequence: TGTGCCAGCAGCTTAGGAATTGCAGGGTACGAGCAGTACTTC.

This chain uses TRBV7-2 with TRBJ2-7; tentatively, D is TRBD1 (6 bases). CDR1 SGHTA and CDR2 FQGNSA come from the germline V gene. V lost 5 bases and J 7 bases, leaving 12 bases between the germline ends. The CDR3 length is 12 residues. DNA for the CDR3: TGTGCCAGCAGCCGGACAGCCCGTGAGCAGTACTTC. This translates into CASSRTAREQYF.

The CDR3 protein is CASARQGGNTGELFF. The CDR3 DNA follows: TGTGCTAGTGCCCGTCAGGGGGGGAACACCGGGGAGCTGTTTTTT. The J gene is TRBJ2-2, the V gene TRBV12-5, with D possibly being TRBD1 (7 bases). The CDR3 length is 15 residues. V was shortened by 7 bases and J by 1 base, with 13 bases between the two germline ends. The germline V gene encodes CDR1 LGHNT and CDR2 FRNRAP.

The J gene is TRBJ1-2, the V gene TRBV4-3; D is uncertain. The CDR3 covers 15 residues. V was pared by 3 bases and J by 7 bases, with 18 bases between. Per germline, CDR1 LGHNA and CDR2 YSLEER. The chain's CDR3 is CASSQAGGRELGYTF. The DNA for the CDR3 is TGCGCCAGCAGCCAGGCTGGCGGGCGCGAACTTGGCTACACCTTC.